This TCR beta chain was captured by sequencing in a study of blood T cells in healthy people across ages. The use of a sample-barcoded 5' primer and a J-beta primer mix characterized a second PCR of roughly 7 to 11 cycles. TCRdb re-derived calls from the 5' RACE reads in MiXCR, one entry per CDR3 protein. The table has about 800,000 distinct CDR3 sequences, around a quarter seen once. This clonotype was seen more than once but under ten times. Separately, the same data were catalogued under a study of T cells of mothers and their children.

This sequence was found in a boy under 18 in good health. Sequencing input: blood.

The CDR3 bases are TGCAGCGCCGTCGGGGGACAGGGCTACGAGCAGTACTTC. As protein: CSAVGGQGYEQYF. The V and J genes are TRBV29-1 and TRBJ2-7, with 9 bases identical to TRBD1. CDR1 is SQVTM and CDR2 is ANQGSEA in the germline V gene. The CDR3 loop spans 13 amino acids. The ends lost 7 bases at V and 3 bases at J; junction bases unmatched: 7.